This TCR beta chain was documented in a study of blood T cell repertoires in COVID-19. V was pared by 3 bases and J by 6 bases, with 10 bases between. Germline CDR1 is SGDLS and CDR2 is YYNGEE. The CDR3 spans 14 residues. Sequencing was performed with immunoSEQ multiplex PCR; in TCRdb, only in-frame clones are kept and a portion is missing. The repertoire includes 200,000 to 250,000 clones, 86% of them detected once, and less than 4.5% sits in the top ten. The chain joins TRBV9 to TRBJ1-6; the D gene is possibly TRBD1 (5 bases). This receptor was taken from a middle-aged woman with acute COVID-19. The sequenced sample consisted of PBMCs or T cells enriched from blood (not recorded which). CDR3 protein: CASSAGLSNSPLHF. The CDR3, as DNA: TGTGCCAGCAGCGCGGGACTTAGTAATTCACCCCTCCACTTT.